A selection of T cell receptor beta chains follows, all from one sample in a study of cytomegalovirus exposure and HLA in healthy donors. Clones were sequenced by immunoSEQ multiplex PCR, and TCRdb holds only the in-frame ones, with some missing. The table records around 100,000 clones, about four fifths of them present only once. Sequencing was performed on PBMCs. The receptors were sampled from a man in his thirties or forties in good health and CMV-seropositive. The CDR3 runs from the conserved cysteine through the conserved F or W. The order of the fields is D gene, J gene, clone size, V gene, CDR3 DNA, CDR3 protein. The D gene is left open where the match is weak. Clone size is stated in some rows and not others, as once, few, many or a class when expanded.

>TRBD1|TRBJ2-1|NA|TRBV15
TGTGCCACCAGCAGGATGATACAGGGGGGTTATAGCTCCTACAATGAGCAGTTCTTC
CATSRMIQGGYSSYNEQFF
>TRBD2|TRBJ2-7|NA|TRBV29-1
TGCAGCGTGCGTCGCGGGAGCGAGCAGTACTTC
CSVRRGSEQYF
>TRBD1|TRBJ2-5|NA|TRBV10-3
TGTGCCATCAGTGAGTCGGGGGACAGGGGAAGAGAGACCCAGTACTTC
CAISESGDRGRETQYF
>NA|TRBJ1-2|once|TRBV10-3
TGTGCTATCACCGAGGGGGGGGCAAGCTATGGCTACACCTTC
CAITEGGASYGYTF
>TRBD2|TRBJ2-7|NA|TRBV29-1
TGCAGCGTTGTGGGGGACTGGCTAGCGGGAGACGAGCAGTACTTC
CSVVGDWLAGDEQYF
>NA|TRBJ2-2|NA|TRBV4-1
TGCGCCAGCAGCCCATTGAACACCGGGGAGCTGTTTTTT
CASSPLNTGELFF
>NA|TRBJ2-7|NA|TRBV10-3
TGTGCCACGCAGGAAAATCCGGCCCACGAGCAGTACTTC
CATQENPAHEQYF
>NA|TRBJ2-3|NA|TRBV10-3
TGTGCCATCTCCCGCAGCGGCACAGATACGCAGTATTTT
CAISRSGTDTQYF
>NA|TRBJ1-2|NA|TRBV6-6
TGTGCCAGCAGTTACCGGGTTGAGTATGGCTACACCTTC
CASSYRVEYGYTF
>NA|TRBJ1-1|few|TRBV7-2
TGTGCCAGCAGCACCACAGGGCGGGCTGAAGCTTTCTTT
CASSTTGRAEAFF
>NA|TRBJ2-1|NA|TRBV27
TGTGCCAGCAGTTTCCTGGGACTGGGGAATGAGCAGTTCTTC
CASSFLGLGNEQFF
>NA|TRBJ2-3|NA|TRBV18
TGTGCCAGCTCACCGGGGGCCTCGAGGGATACGCAGTATTTT
CASSPGASRDTQYF
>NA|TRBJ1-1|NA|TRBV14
TGTGCCAGCAGCCAAACGGGGGGGGCGAACACTGAAGCTTTCTTT
CASSQTGGANTEAFF
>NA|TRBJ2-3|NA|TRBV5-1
TGCGCCAGCTCTACGGGGGTCACAGATACGCAGTATTTT
CASSTGVTDTQYF
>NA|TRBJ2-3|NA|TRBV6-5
TGTGCCACCCTTAGCCTAGGAGATACGCAGTATTTT
CATLSLGDTQYF
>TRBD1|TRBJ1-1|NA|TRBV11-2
TGTGCCAGCAGAACAGGGGGGACGGCTTTCTTT
CASRTGGTAFF
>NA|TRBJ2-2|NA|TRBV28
TGTGCCAGCAGTTTCGGAGGGAACACCGGGGAGCTGTTTTTT
CASSFGGNTGELFF
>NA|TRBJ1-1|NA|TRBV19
TGTGCCAGTAGTATGGGGGGTTCAAACACTGAAGCTTTCTTT
CASSMGGSNTEAFF
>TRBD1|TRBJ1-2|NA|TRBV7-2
TGTGCCAGCAGCTTAGTTGGGACAGGGGACTATGGCTACACCTTC
CASSLVGTGDYGYTF
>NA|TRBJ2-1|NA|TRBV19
TGTGCCAGTAGTCCTGCGGGCTTCTCCTACAATGAGCAGTTCTTC
CASSPAGFSYNEQFF
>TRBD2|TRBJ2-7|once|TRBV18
TGTGCCAGCTCACCAACGACTAGCGGATACTACGAGCAGTACTTC
CASSPTTSGYYEQYF
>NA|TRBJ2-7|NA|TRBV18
TGTGCCAGCTCCCTAGGAGGCAGCTCCTACGAGCAGTACTTC
CASSLGGSSYEQYF
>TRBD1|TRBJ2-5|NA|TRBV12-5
TGTGCTAGTGGTTTGGACCAGGGGGCTTCAGAGACCCAGTACTTC
CASGLDQGASETQYF
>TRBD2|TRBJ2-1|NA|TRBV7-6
TGTGCCAGCAGCTTGGCAGGAACGGGACTAGCGGGAAATGAGCAGTTCTTC
CASSLAGTGLAGNEQFF
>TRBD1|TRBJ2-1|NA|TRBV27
TGTGCCAGCAGTTTCGGGACAGGGACAGGTGAGCAGTTCTTC
CASSFGTGTGEQFF
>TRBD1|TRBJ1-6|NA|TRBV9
TGTGCCAGCAGCGTAGGCGAGGGGGCAAGGCATTCACCCCTCCACTTT
CASSVGEGARHSPLHF
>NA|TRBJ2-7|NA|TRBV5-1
TGCGCCAGCAGTAAGGACTGGAAGACTTCCTACGAGCAGTACTTC
CASSKDWKTSYEQYF
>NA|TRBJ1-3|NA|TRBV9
TGTGCCAGCAGCCCTCAGGTTGGGAGGTACGCTGGAAACACCATATATTTT
CASSPQVGRYAGNTIYF
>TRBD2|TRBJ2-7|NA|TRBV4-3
TGCGCCAGCAGCCACGCACTAGCGGGGGGCTACGAGCAGTACTTC
CASSHALAGGYEQYF
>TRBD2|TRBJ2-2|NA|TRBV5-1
TGCGCCAGCAGCTCAGGACTAGCGGGGCCGAACACCGGGGAGCTGTTTTTT
CASSSGLAGPNTGELFF
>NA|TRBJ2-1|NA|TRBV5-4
TGTGCCAGCAGCCAGGACTACAATGAGCAGTTCTTC
CASSQDYNEQFF
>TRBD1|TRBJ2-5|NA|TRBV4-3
TGCGCCAGCAGCCAATCTACAGGGGTTGAGACCCAGTACTTC
CASSQSTGVETQYF